The clone carrying this T cell receptor (beta chain) came up a few times. Its target is unknown. Trimming cost V 4 bases and J 1 base; bases outside gene matches: 6. The CDR3 extends over 16 amino acids. In germline, CDR1 is MNHNS, CDR2 SASEGT. This entry comes from a study of cytomegalovirus exposure and HLA in healthy donors. Study at large: Unique TCRs numbering some 80 million, obtained from HLA-typed donors, made up an early data release.

The PCR had 60 Vbeta and 13 Jbeta primers. Assay: immunoSEQ multiplex PCR; the TCRdb copy retains only in-frame clones and omits some. The sample yields some 100,000 clones, about 76% seen once. Study-wide results and caveats: Excluded were some V segments that proved indistinguishable, including TRBV6-2 and TRBV6-3. A later analysis, which compared TCR beta chains of equal frequency, found the HLA-associated ones more clonally expanded.

Nominally healthy donors were sampled, though unrecorded immune exposures were likely. V is TRBV6-1 and J is TRBJ1-2; 10 nucleotides match TRBD1. Input material: PBMCs. The receptor was isolated from a woman aged 25 to 45 in good health and CMV-seronegative. The CDR3, as DNA: TGTGCCAGCAGTGGGGACAGGGGCGCCAATAACTATGGCTACACCTTC. Translated, it gives CASSGDRGANNYGYTF.